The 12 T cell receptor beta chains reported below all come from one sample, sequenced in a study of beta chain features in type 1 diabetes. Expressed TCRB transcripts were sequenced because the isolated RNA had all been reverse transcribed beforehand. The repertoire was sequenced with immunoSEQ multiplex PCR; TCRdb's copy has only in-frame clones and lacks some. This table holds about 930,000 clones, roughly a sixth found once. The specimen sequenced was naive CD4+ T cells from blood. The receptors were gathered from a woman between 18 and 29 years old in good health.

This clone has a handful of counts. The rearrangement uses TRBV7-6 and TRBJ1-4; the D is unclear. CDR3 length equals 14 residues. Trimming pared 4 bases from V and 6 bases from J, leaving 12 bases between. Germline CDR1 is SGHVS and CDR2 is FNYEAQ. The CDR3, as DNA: TGTGCCAGCAGCTCGCGCGGGCCAGATGAAAAACTGTTTTTT. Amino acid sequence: CASSSRGPDEKLFF.

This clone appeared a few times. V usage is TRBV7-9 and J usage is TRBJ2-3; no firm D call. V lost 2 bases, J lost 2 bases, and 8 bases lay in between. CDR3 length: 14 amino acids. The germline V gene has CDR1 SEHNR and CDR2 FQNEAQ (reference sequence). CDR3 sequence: CASSLMGNTDTQYF. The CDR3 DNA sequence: TGTGCCAGCAGCTTAATGGGAAACACAGATACGCAGTATTTT. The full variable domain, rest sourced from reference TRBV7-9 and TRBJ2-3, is DTGVSQNPRHKITKRGQNVTFRCDPISEHNRLYWYRQTLGQGPEFLTYFQNEAQLEKSRLLSDRFSAERPKGSFSTLEIQRTEQGDSAMYLCASSLMGNTDTQYFGPGTRLTVL.

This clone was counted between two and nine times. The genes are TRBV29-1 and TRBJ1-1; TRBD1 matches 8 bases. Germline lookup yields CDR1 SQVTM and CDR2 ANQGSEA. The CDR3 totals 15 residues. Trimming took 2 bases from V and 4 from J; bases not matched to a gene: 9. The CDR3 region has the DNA TGCAGCGTTGAACGGACAGGGATTGATAGCACTGAAGCTTTCTTT. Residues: CSVERTGIDSTEAFF.

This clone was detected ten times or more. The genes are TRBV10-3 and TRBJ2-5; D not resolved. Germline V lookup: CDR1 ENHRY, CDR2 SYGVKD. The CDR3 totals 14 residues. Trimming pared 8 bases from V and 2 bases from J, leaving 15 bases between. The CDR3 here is CAIGSRTVQETQYF. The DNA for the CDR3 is TGTGCCATCGGTAGCAGGACCGTGCAAGAGACCCAGTACTTC.

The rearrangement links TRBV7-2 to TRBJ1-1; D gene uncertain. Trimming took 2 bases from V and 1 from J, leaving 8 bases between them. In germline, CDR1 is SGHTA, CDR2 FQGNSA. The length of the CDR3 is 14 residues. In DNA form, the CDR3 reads TGTGCCAGCAGCTTAATGATGGGGAACACTGAAGCTTTCTTT. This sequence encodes CASSLMMGNTEAFF.

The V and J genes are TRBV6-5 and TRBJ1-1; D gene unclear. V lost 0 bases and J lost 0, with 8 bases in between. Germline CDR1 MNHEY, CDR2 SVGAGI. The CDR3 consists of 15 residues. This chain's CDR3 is CASSYSRALNTEAFF. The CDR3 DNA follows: TGTGCCAGCAGTTACTCGAGGGCCTTGAACACTGAAGCTTTCTTT.

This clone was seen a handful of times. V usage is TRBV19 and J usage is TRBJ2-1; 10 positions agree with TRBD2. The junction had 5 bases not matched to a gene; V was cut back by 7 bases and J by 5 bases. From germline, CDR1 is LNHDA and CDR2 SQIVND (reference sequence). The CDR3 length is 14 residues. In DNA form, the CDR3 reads TGTGCCAGTATTGGACTAGCGGATAACAATGAGCAGTTCTTC. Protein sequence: CASIGLADNNEQFF.

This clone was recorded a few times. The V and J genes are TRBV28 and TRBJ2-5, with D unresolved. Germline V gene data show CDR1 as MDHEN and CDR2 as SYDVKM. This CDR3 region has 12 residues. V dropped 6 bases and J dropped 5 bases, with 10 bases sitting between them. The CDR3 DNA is TGTGCCAGCAGCAACCAATGGGAGACCCAGTACTTC. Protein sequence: CASSNQWETQYF.

The CDR3 loop is CASSPAGLSYNEQFF. The CDR3 DNA sequence: TGTGCCAGCTCACCTGCGGGACTCTCCTACAATGAGCAGTTCTTC. The chain combines TRBV18 with TRBJ2-1, with a tentative D call TRBD2 (6 bases). Trimming cost V 3 bases and J 0 bases, with 9 bases left between them. Germline V gene lookup returns CDR1 KGHSH and CDR2 LQKENI. CDR3 size: 15 residues.

The DNA of the CDR3 is TGTGCCATCGGTACTAGCGGGCCCGCACGGACCCAGTACTTC. Translation gives CAIGTSGPARTQYF. The gene calls are TRBV10-3 and TRBJ2-5; 9 bases align to TRBD2. This CDR3 has 14 residues. Germline CDR1 and CDR2: ENHRY and SYGVKD. J was trimmed by 7 bases and V by 8 bases; bases with no gene match: 11.

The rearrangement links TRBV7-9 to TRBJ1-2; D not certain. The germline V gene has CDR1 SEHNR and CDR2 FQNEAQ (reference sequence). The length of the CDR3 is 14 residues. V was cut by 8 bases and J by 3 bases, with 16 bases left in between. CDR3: CASHTGAGDYGYTF. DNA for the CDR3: TGTGCCAGCCACACCGGAGCGGGCGACTATGGCTACACCTTC.

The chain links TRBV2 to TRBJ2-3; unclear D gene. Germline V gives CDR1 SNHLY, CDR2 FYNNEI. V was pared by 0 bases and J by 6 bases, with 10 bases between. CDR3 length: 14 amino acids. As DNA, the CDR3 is TGTGCCAGCAGTGAAGCGCTTCTTACTGATACGCAGTATTTT. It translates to CASSEALLTDTQYF.